One and the same sample provided the 8 T cell receptor beta chains below, sequenced in a study of T cells in Graves' hyperthyroidism and ophthalmopathy. The source material, RNA transcripts, was used to amplify TCR beta CDR3 regions. During a first-round RT-PCR of the TCR CDR3, the HTBI primer set was used. In TCRdb, the multiplex PCR reads were re-called with MiXCR into one record per CDR3 protein. The repertoire holds 50,000 to 55,000 distinct CDR3 sequences, roughly half seen once, with roughly a tenth in the top ten. The sample consisted of blood. Receptors originate from a woman aged 50 to 60 with Graves' ophthalmopathy.

This chain joins TRBV5-5 and TRBJ2-7, with D uncertain. V was pared by 4 bases and J by 1 base, with 9 bases between. The germline V gene encodes CDR1 SGHKS and CDR2 YYEKEE (reference sequence). This CDR3 comprises 13 residues. The CDR3 is CASSTTVSYEQYF. The DNA for the CDR3 is TGTGCCAGCAGCACAACAGTGTCCTACGAGCAGTACTTC.

The chain recombines TRBV20-1 with TRBJ1-6; weak D call: TRBD1 (5 bases). Trimming shortened V by 3 bases and J by 7 bases, and 7 bases separated the two germline ends. Germline lookup yields CDR1 DFQATT and CDR2 SNEGSKA (reference sequence). The CDR3 is 12 amino acids. The CDR3 loop is CSASPGNSPLHF. The DNA of the CDR3 is TGCAGTGCTAGCCCAGGGAATTCACCCCTCCACTTT.

This clonotype came up a few times. This chain joins TRBV6-6 and TRBJ2-1, with D tentatively TRBD2 (5 bases). V lost 11 bases and J 5 bases, leaving 19 bases between the germline ends. CDR1 is MNHNY and CDR2 is SVGAGI in the germline V gene (reference sequence). The CDR3 sequence is 14 residues long. The chain's CDR3 is CASSARASHNEQFF. The CDR3 nucleotides are TGTGCCTCTTCAGCGAGAGCTAGCCACAATGAGCAGTTCTTC.

This clonotype has at least ten counts. The gene calls are TRBV19 and TRBJ1-4; D is ambiguous. The CDR3 length is 14 residues. The ends were cut back, 3 bases at V and 1 base at J, with 6 bases in the middle. Germline lookup yields CDR1 LNHDA and CDR2 SQIVND (reference sequence). CDR3 loop: CASSIQITNEKLFF. DNA for the CDR3: TGTGCCAGTAGTATTCAGATAACTAATGAAAAACTGTTTTTT.

A word on this clonotype: An end of the junction does not agree with germline; a read error may underlie this. The chain joins TRBV9 to TRBJ2-7, with D hard to call. This CDR3 comprises 15 residues. Germline-derived CDR1 and CDR2 are SGDLS and YYNGEE. The CDR3 here is CACSVSLRGPYEQYF. The CDR3 coding sequence is TGTGCCTGCAGTGTATCCCTTCGCGGACCCTACGAGCAGTACTTC.

The table lists this clonotype with a count of one. The chain uses TRBV20-1 and TRBJ2-3, with 10 nucleotides matching TRBD2. In germline, CDR1 is DFQATT, CDR2 SNEGSKA (reference sequence). The CDR3 sequence is 14 residues long. V lost 4 bases to trimming and J lost 1 base; unmatched junction nucleotides: 2. The CDR3 DNA sequence: TGCAGTGCTACTAGCGGGGGTCGCACAGATACGCAGTATTTT. Amino acid sequence: CSATSGGRTDTQYF.

This clonotype is medium-sized by share. This chain joins TRBV15 and TRBJ1-6; D gene ambiguous. The V end was cut by 4 bases, the J end by 6 bases, with 19 bases between. CDR3 length: 17 residues. Germline V lookup: CDR1 LNHNV, CDR2 YYDKDF (reference sequence). CDR3 DNA: TGTGCCACCAGCATCTCGACCGCTGCGCCTCCTAATTCACCCCTCCACTTT. Encoded protein: CATSISTAAPPNSPLHF.

This clonotype was recorded many times. One end of the junction fails to match germline, which may point to a read error. The rearrangement links TRBV6-5 to TRBJ2-7, with 8 bases identical to TRBD1. The CDR3 covers 15 residues. The germline gives CDR1 MNHEY, CDR2 SVGAGI. DNA of the CDR3: TGTGCCAACAGTTACCGCGACAGGGGCGCCTACGAGCAGTACTTC. Translated, it gives CANSYRDRGAYEQYF.